The present T cell receptor beta chain was sequenced within a study of T-cell memory formation after mild COVID-19. Study details: Among the donors, TCR clusters were largely specific to each donor. Study-level findings and limits: Prior to infection, memory already included some responding clones, suggesting cross-reactive memory joined.

Looked up from germline, CDR1 is DFQATT and CDR2 is SNEGSKA (reference sequence). This CDR3 is 19 amino acids long. Trimming removed 5 bases at V and 8 bases at J, with 33 bases between. TCRdb called the 5' RACE reads again in MiXCR, with one record for every CDR3 protein. Of 450,000 or so distinct CDR3 sequences listed, roughly 25% are singletons. Notes on this clonotype: No antigen is known for it.

Sequencing input: PBMCs or a T cell subset sorted from them (not recorded which). The chain is built from TRBV20-1 and TRBJ1-4; D perhaps matches TRBD1 (5 bases). The source of this sequence is an adult woman who had mild COVID-19 (a few samples of this study predate the infection). Cell type and time point are not known. CDR3 coding DNA: TGCAGTGCTCCGAGAACCATGGGGCAGGGACTCGGTAGGAGGGAAAAACTGTTTTTT. It codes for CSAPRTMGQGLGRREKLFF.